This is a list of T cell receptor beta chains from one sample in a study of cytomegalovirus exposure and HLA in healthy donors. The method was immunoSEQ multiplex PCR; TCRdb's version includes in-frame clones alone and lacks a portion of them. The table includes about 150,000 clones, 70% to 80% detected once. Source material: PBMCs. The receptors here all came from a man aged 50 or older in good health and CMV-seropositive. CDR3s include the opening cysteine and the closing phenylalanine or tryptophan. Fields, in order: D gene, J gene, clone size, V gene, CDR3 DNA, CDR3 protein. The D gene is left open where the match is weak. Expanded clones get a size class; other rows say once, few or many, or leave the size out.

>TRBD1|TRBJ1-1|.|TRBV27
TGTGCCAGCAGTTACACACAGGGGACTCAGAACACTGAAGCTTTCTTT
CASSYTQGTQNTEAFF
>TRBD1|TRBJ1-2|once|TRBV10-2
TGCGCCAGCCTTAGGGACAGGGTGTCCACTAACTATGGCTACACCTTC
CASLRDRVSTNYGYTF
>.|TRBJ2-6|.|TRBV5-1
TGCGCCAGCAGCTCCTCTAGCTCTGGGGCCAACGTCCTGACTTTC
CASSSSSSGANVLTF
>TRBD2|TRBJ2-7|.|TRBV19
TGTGCCAGTAGTAGGCGGGAGCGACCCTACGAGCAGTACTTC
CASSRRERPYEQYF
>.|TRBJ1-2|.|TRBV30
TGTGCCTGGAGTGGGTCAGGACTTAACTATGGCTACACCTTC
CAWSGSGLNYGYTF
>.|TRBJ2-7|few|TRBV5-1
TGCGCCAGCAGCGTACAGGGCTACGAGCAGTACTTC
CASSVQGYEQYF
>TRBD1|TRBJ1-4|.|TRBV11-3
TGTGCCAGCAGCCCCTTGACAGGGGAAACTAATGAAAAACTGTTTTTT
CASSPLTGETNEKLFF
>TRBD2|TRBJ2-1|.|TRBV5-1
TGCGCCAGCAGCTTAGGACTAGCGCCCAATGAGCAGTTCTTC
CASSLGLAPNEQFF
>TRBD1|TRBJ2-7|.|TRBV7-6
TGTGCCAGCAGTCTCAGTCCCGGGACAGGGGACGGGTCCTACGAGCAGTACTTC
CASSLSPGTGDGSYEQYF
>.|TRBJ1-5|.|TRBV6-1
TGTGCCACCGAGCCACAGCTCAATCAGCCCCAGCATTTT
CATEPQLNQPQHF
>.|TRBJ1-6|.|TRBV7-9
TGTGCCAGCAGCGGCAGCGGGACGGGAAGTTATTCACCCCTCCACTTT
CASSGSGTGSYSPLHF
>.|TRBJ1-1|.|TRBV28
TGTGCCAGCAGTCTAAAGTCCGGAGGATACACTGAAGCTTTCTTT
CASSLKSGGYTEAFF
>TRBD1|TRBJ2-3|.|TRBV7-6
TGTGCCAGCAGCCCAGGGACAGGGTACACAGATACGCAGTATTTT
CASSPGTGYTDTQYF
>TRBD2|TRBJ2-3|.|TRBV4-1
TGCGCCAGCAGCCAAGATCGGGGTAGCGGGAGTTGGCCAGATACGCAGTATTTT
CASSQDRGSGSWPDTQYF
>TRBD2|TRBJ2-7|.|TRBV19
TGTGCCAGTAGTACCCCGGGGGGTAAGGCCGAGCAGTACTTC
CASSTPGGKAEQYF
>.|TRBJ2-7|.|TRBV7-8
TGTGCCAGCAGCTTAGCGACAGGCGTCTACGAGCAGTACTTC
CASSLATGVYEQYF
>TRBD2|TRBJ2-5|.|TRBV2
TGTGCCAGCAGTGATAGCGGGAGAGAGACCCAGTACTTC
CASSDSGRETQYF
>.|TRBJ2-5|.|TRBV18
TGTGCCAGCTCAGGGCAGTCCCAAGAGACCCAGTACTTC
CASSGQSQETQYF
>TRBD1|TRBJ1-2|once|TRBV19
TGTGCCAGTAGTAGGGCCGGGACAGGGGTCGGCTACACCTTC
CASSRAGTGVGYTF
>TRBD1|TRBJ2-7|once|TRBV29-1
TGCAGCGTTGGGACAGGTACCACCTACGAGCAGTACTTC
CSVGTGTTYEQYF